This entry lists 3 T cell receptor beta chains sequenced from one sample in a study of graft-versus-host responses after intestinal transplantation. Only in-frame clones appear in the TCRdb table, and some are missing; sequencing was by immunoSEQ multiplex PCR. The table shows tens of thousands of clones, with about nine tenths occurring only once. Sequencing used bone marrow, obtained 734 days after intestinal transplantation. The origin of the receptors is a human patient who received an intestinal transplant, so some T cells may come from the graft donor.

The V gene is TRBV27, the J gene TRBJ2-7; weak D call: TRBD2 (6 bases). CDR3 length: 14 residues. The ends were cut back, 6 bases at V and 4 bases at J, with 16 bases in the middle. Germline V gene data show CDR1 as MNHEY and CDR2 as SMNVEV (reference sequence). The chain's CDR3 is CASRPLDYLYEQYF. CDR3 nucleotide sequence: TGTGCCAGCAGGCCTCTGGACTACCTATACGAGCAGTACTTC.

On this clone: Germline is not matched at one junction end, which may reflect a read error. V and J are TRBV5-1 and TRBJ2-7; D is unclear. Germline CDR1 SGHRS, CDR2 YFSETQ. The CDR3 runs to 11 residues. CDR3 protein: CASRRGYEQYF. The CDR3 bases are TGTGCCAGCAGGAGAGGCTACGAGCAGTACTTC.

The chain links TRBV10-3 to TRBJ2-1, with 8 nucleotides matching TRBD2. J lost 5 bases, V lost 4 bases, and 7 bases had no gene match. This CDR3 comprises 15 residues. Germline CDR1 and CDR2: ENHRY and SYGVKD. CDR3 in amino acids: CAISGGGSGDNEQFF. CDR3 DNA sequence: TGTGCCATCAGTGGGGGGGGTAGCGGGGACAATGAGCAGTTCTTC.